Presented here are 28 T cell receptor beta chains from one specimen sequenced in a study of T cells in localized non-small cell lung cancer. The method was immunoSEQ multiplex PCR; TCRdb's version includes in-frame clones alone and lacks a portion of them. The table lists 45,000 or so clones, 80% to 85% of them singletons. The sample was peripheral blood mononuclear cells, taken before any cancer treatment. These receptors came from a man aged 40 to 69 with stage III lung adenocarcinoma.

The V gene is TRBV6-1, the J gene TRBJ2-5; TRBD1 agrees at 7 bases. CDR1 MNHNS and CDR2 SASEGT come from the germline V gene. J was trimmed by 6 bases and V by 6 bases; bases with no gene match: 13. This CDR3 region has 15 residues. The CDR3 coding sequence is TGTGCCAGCAGCAATACACAGGGGATCTGGAAGACCCAGTACTTC. It translates to CASSNTQGIWKTQYF.

This chain uses TRBV10-3 with TRBJ2-3; D is uncertain. The germline gives CDR1 ENHRY, CDR2 SYGVKD. V was shortened by 7 bases and J by 1 base, with 6 bases between the two germline ends. CDR3 length: 12 residues. In DNA form, the CDR3 reads TGTGCCATCAATGGGGGCACAGATACGCAGTATTTT. This gives the protein CAINGGTDTQYF.

This clone was recorded once. CDR3 nucleotide sequence: TGTGCCAGCAGCCGCCCGGGGGAGGGGCAAGGCTACACCTTC. Residues: CASSRPGEGQGYTF. This sequence joins TRBV14 and TRBJ1-2; tentatively, D is TRBD1 (5 bases). The CDR3 spans 14 residues. The V end lost 4 bases, the J end lost 8 bases, and 17 bases lay between the germline ends. Germline values: CDR1 SGHDN, CDR2 FVKESK. Filled out from reference TRBV14 and TRBJ1-2, the complete variable domain reads EAGVTQFPSHSVIEKGQTVTLRCDPISGHDNLYWYRRVMGKEIKFLLHFVKESKQDESGMPNNRFLAERTGGTYSTLKVQPAELEDSGVYFCASSRPGEGQGYTFGSGTRLTVV.

The CDR3 is CATSDRGNDGYTF. The CDR3 DNA follows: TGTGCCACCTCGGACAGGGGAAATGACGGCTACACCTTC. The chain links TRBV19 to TRBJ1-2; 9 nucleotides align to TRBD1. This CDR3 is built from 13 residues. Germline V lookup: CDR1 LNHDA, CDR2 SQIVND (reference sequence). Germline trimming cut 10 bases from V and 8 bases from J; bases unmatched to any gene: 11. Based on the CDR3 plus reference TRBV19 and TRBJ1-2, the full variable domain is DGGITQSPKYLFRKEGQNVTLSCEQNLNHDAMYWYRQDPGQGLRLIYYSQIVNDFQKGDIAEGYSVSREKKESFPLTVTSAQKNPTAFYLCATSDRGNDGYTFGSGTRLTVV.

V and J are TRBV6-1 and TRBJ1-2; TRBD1 matches 8 bases. After removal of 7 bases from V and 8 bases from J, the junction contained 12 bases not matched to a gene. Germline CDR1 and CDR2: MNHNS and SASEGT. CDR3 length: 14 amino acids. The CDR3 is CASTREEGTGGYTF. CDR3 bases: TGTGCCAGCACCCGGGAGGAAGGGACAGGCGGCTACACCTTC.

The V call is TRBV20-1, the J call TRBJ2-7, with D uncertain. Germline V gene lookup returns CDR1 DFQATT and CDR2 SNEGSKA (reference sequence). The CDR3 is 11 residues long. V was shortened by 2 bases and J by 6 bases, with 8 bases between the two germline ends. The CDR3 here is CSARQTREQYF. CDR3 nucleotides: TGCAGTGCTAGACAGACTCGCGAGCAGTACTTC.

In DNA, the CDR3 is TGTGCCAGTAGTACCAGCGGGCCCTATCAGCCCCAGCATTTT. Translating gives CASSTSGPYQPQHF. The chain uses TRBV19 and TRBJ1-5; no firm D call. Trimming removed 4 bases at V and 5 bases at J, with 12 bases between. CDR3 length equals 14 residues. Germline-derived CDR1 and CDR2 are LNHDA and SQIVND (reference sequence).

The gene calls are TRBV6-4 and TRBJ2-2; weak D call: TRBD1 (6 bases). The CDR3 runs to 13 residues. V lost 6 bases, J lost 7 bases, and 12 bases lay in between. The germline V gene encodes CDR1 MRHNA and CDR2 SNTAGT. CDR3 residues: CASSLTGIGELFF. In DNA, the CDR3 is TGTGCCAGCAGCCTTACAGGGATCGGGGAGCTGTTTTTT.

The DNA of the CDR3 is TGTGCCAGCAGTTACAGGACTAGCCCCGGGGAGCTGTTTTTT. It codes for CASSYRTSPGELFF. The chain uses TRBV6-6 and TRBJ2-2, with 8 bases aligning to TRBD2. After removal of 2 bases from V and 6 bases from J, the junction contained 2 bases not matched to a gene. The CDR3 covers 14 residues. Germline lookup yields CDR1 MNHNY and CDR2 SVGAGI (reference sequence).

This clone occurred a few times. This rearrangement joins TRBV6-1 to TRBJ1-6, with a possible D match to TRBD1 (5 bases). Germline V gives CDR1 MNHNS, CDR2 SASEGT. Trimming removed 0 bases at V and 9 bases at J, with 12 bases between. The CDR3 totals 15 residues. The CDR3 nucleotides read TGTGCCAGCAGTGAAGCGAAGGGGAACGGTTCACCCCTCCACTTT. Translation gives CASSEAKGNGSPLHF.

This chain joins TRBV4-2 and TRBJ2-5; tentatively, D is TRBD2 (6 bases). CDR1 LGHNA and CDR2 YNFKEQ come from the germline V gene. Trimming cost V 0 bases and J 2 bases, with 13 bases left between them. The CDR3 is 16 residues long. CDR3 bases: TGTGCCAGCAGCCAAGACGGGGGAATGGCGCAAGAGACCCAGTACTTC. Protein product: CASSQDGGMAQETQYF.

The chain employs TRBV10-3 and TRBJ2-1; 7 nucleotides align to TRBD2. Germline V gene sequence: CDR1 ENHRY, CDR2 SYGVKD. The CDR3 is 16 amino acids. With 0 bases clipped from V and 0 bases from J, the junction kept 2 bases outside the gene matches. CDR3 DNA: TGTGCCATCAGTGAGTCAGCGGGAAGCTCCTACAATGAGCAGTTCTTC. Amino acids: CAISESAGSSYNEQFF.

Only one count was recorded for this clone. One end of the junction is discordant with germline, which a read error may explain. The gene calls are TRBV30 and TRBJ2-5, with 8 bases matching TRBD2. CDR1 GTSNPN and CDR2 SVGIG come from the germline V gene (reference sequence). The CDR3 runs to 14 residues. The CDR3, as DNA: TGTGCCCGGAGTGCGGGTAGCGGGGCAGAGACCCAGTACTTC. As protein: CARSAGSGAETQYF.

The chain employs TRBV6-6 and TRBJ2-1, with 7 bases that match TRBD1. CDR1 and CDR2 (germline): MNHNY, SVGAGI (reference sequence). The junction had 5 bases not matched to a gene; V was cut back by 5 bases and J by 4 bases. The CDR3 is 14 amino acids. The CDR3, as DNA: TGTGCCAGCAGTCGGGACAGCGCATACAATGAGCAGTTCTTC. Translated, it gives CASSRDSAYNEQFF.

J is TRBJ2-7 and V is TRBV5-1; 13 bases map to TRBD2. Germline V lookup: CDR1 SGHRS, CDR2 YFSETQ. With 3 bases clipped from V and 3 bases from J, the junction kept 15 bases outside the gene matches. CDR3 length: 19 amino acids. CDR3 DNA: TGCGCCAGCAGCTCCCCGACTAGCGGGGGGACGCCTTGGGGCTACGAGCAGTACTTC. Its translation: CASSSPTSGGTPWGYEQYF.

The chain combines TRBV11-2 with TRBJ2-3, with 11 nucleotides matching TRBD2. Germline trimming cut 8 bases from V and 2 bases from J; bases unmatched to any gene: 6. Germline CDR1 SGHAT, CDR2 FQNNGV. The length of the CDR3 is 15 residues. The CDR3 bases are TGTGCCAGCGGTGGACTAGCGGGCATCACAGATACGCAGTATTTT. The encoded protein is CASGGLAGITDTQYF.

V and J are TRBV4-2 and TRBJ2-3, with D perhaps matching TRBD2 (6 bases). CDR1 LGHNA and CDR2 YNFKEQ come from the germline V gene. The CDR3 runs 17 residues. V was clipped by 0 bases and J by 2 bases, with 15 bases between them. The CDR3 region is CASSQEVGGVPTDTQYF. Written as DNA, the CDR3 is TGTGCCAGCAGCCAAGAGGTCGGGGGAGTTCCCACAGATACGCAGTATTTT.

The chain carries TRBV5-1 and TRBJ2-2, with a possible D match to TRBD1 (5 bases). Trimming took off 7 bases at V and 6 bases at J, with 19 bases between the two ends. Germline V gene sequence: CDR1 SGHRS, CDR2 YFSETQ. There are 15 residues in the CDR3. The CDR3 DNA reads as TGCGCCAGCGGGGTGGGGCCAAGTTCTGCCGGGGAGCTGTTTTTT. Its protein is CASGVGPSSAGELFF.

The chain combines TRBV5-4 with TRBJ1-1, with a possible D match to TRBD1 (5 bases). Per the germline V gene, CDR1 is SGHNT and CDR2 is YYREEE (reference sequence). The CDR3 runs to 15 residues. V lost 0 bases and J lost 1, with 10 bases in between. The CDR3 coding sequence is TGTGCCAGCAGCTTGGCGGCAGGGCGGAACACTGAAGCTTTCTTT. Translation: CASSLAAGRNTEAFF.

Notes on this clone: Other DNA sequences in the sample encode the same CDR3. The chain has TRBV6-5 and TRBJ2-7; 11 nucleotides match TRBD2. With V trimmed by 5 bases and J by 2 bases, 5 bases remained unmatched. The CDR3 runs to 15 residues. Per germline, CDR1 MNHEY and CDR2 SVGAGI. The CDR3 here is CASSPLAGGTYEQYF. CDR3 bases: TGTGCCAGCAGTCCCCTAGCGGGGGGCACCTACGAGCAGTACTTC.

V and J are TRBV6-6 and TRBJ2-7; D might be TRBD1 (6 bases). Germline V lookup: CDR1 MNHNY, CDR2 SVGAGI (reference sequence). The V gene lost 6 bases and the J gene lost 4 bases, with 13 bases spanning the gap. This CDR3 region has 13 residues. The CDR3 DNA sequence: TGTGCCAGCAGGACCGGACAGTCTTACGAGCAGTACTTC. The encoded protein is CASRTGQSYEQYF.

The chain employs TRBV11-2 and TRBJ2-5, with D hard to call. CDR1 SGHAT and CDR2 FQNNGV come from the germline V gene. V lost 1 base and J lost 2, with 5 bases in between. The CDR3 contains 13 residues. The CDR3 DNA follows: TGTGCCAGCAGCTTAGGCAGACAAGAGACCCAGTACTTC. Translation gives CASSLGRQETQYF.

CDR3 amino acids: CASSWGYGYTF. CDR3 DNA sequence: TGTGCCAGCAGTTGGGGCTATGGCTACACCTTC. The rearrangement links TRBV6-5 to TRBJ1-2; D gene uncertain. Germline V gives CDR1 MNHEY, CDR2 SVGAGI. This CDR3 is built from 11 residues. Trimming left V 4 bases short and J 4 bases short, with 4 bases between.

This clone has a handful of counts. The chain carries TRBV2 and TRBJ1-5; 7 bases match TRBD1. The CDR3 is 14 amino acids. The germline V gene encodes CDR1 SNHLY and CDR2 FYNNEI. V lost 4 bases to trimming and J lost 7 bases; unmatched junction nucleotides: 7. In DNA, the CDR3 is TGTGCCAGCAGTGTGGTCCAGGGGGGACAGCCCCAGCATTTT. It encodes CASSVVQGGQPQHF.

The chain uses TRBV27 and TRBJ1-6; no clear D gene. The CDR3 consists of 15 residues. Germline lookup yields CDR1 MNHEY and CDR2 SMNVEV (reference sequence). Trimming shortened V by 6 bases and J by 6 bases, and 15 bases separated the two germline ends. CDR3: CASRAQPQTNSPLHF. Here the CDR3 DNA reads TGTGCCAGCAGGGCCCAGCCTCAGACTAATTCACCCCTCCACTTT.

This chain uses TRBV10-3 with TRBJ2-7; tentative D call: TRBD1 (6 bases). Germline CDR1 reads ENHRY; CDR2 reads SYGVKD. Trimming took 2 bases from V and 6 from J, leaving 11 bases between them. The CDR3 consists of 13 residues. As DNA, the CDR3 is TGTGCCATCAGTGAGGAAGCAGGGGTCGAGCAGTACTTC. It is translated as CAISEEAGVEQYF.

As regards this clone: The identical CDR3 is also encoded by other nucleotide sequences in the sample. This rearrangement joins TRBV18 to TRBJ2-5, with 9 bases aligning to TRBD1. Germline V gene lookup returns CDR1 KGHSH and CDR2 LQKENI. J gave up 4 bases and V 3 bases, and 6 bases lay outside the gene matches. The CDR3 runs to 15 residues. For the CDR3, the DNA is TGTGCCAGCTCACCGGGACAGGGTAGATCAGAGACCCAGTACTTC. This encodes CASSPGQGRSETQYF. Full variable domain (missing parts from reference TRBV18 and TRBJ2-5): NAGVMQNPRHLVRRRGQEARLRCSPMKGHSHVYWYRQLPEEGLKFMVYLQKENIIDESGMPKERFSAEFPKEGPSILRIQQVVRGDSAAYFCASSPGQGRSETQYFGPGTRLLVL.

This clone was detected only once. The CDR3 sequence is CASSPTSGPSNQPQHF. The CDR3 DNA sequence: TGTGCCAGCAGCCCGACCAGTGGCCCTAGCAATCAGCCCCAGCATTTT. The chain has TRBV11-2 and TRBJ1-5; D unclear. Germline V lookup: CDR1 SGHAT, CDR2 FQNNGV. The ends were cut back, 5 bases at V and 0 bases at J, with 14 bases in the middle. This CDR3 is built from 16 residues.